Below are 32 T cell receptor beta chains sequenced from a single sample in a study of CXCR3-negative and CXCR3-positive naive CD8 T cells. Study conclusions and caveats: Naive cells positive for CXCR3 carried more hydrophobic TRB CDR3s than CXCR3-negative ones.

5' RACE with UMI labels generated the TRB cDNA libraries. TCRdb processed the 5' RACE reads again and assigns one entry to each CDR3 protein, with no DNA. This sample's clone table lists roughly 130,000 distinct CDR3 sequences. These TCRs are of unknown antigen specificity. Material: naive CXCR3+ CD8+ T cells from blood. Sample subset: CD45RO-CCR7+CD27+CD95- naive CD8+ T cells expressing CXCR3 (TNR3+). These receptors originate from a human donor in good health. Some clones in this sample may be carry-over from other donors' samples.

The chain couples TRBV7-2 to TRBJ1-1. CDR1 and CDR2 (germline): SGHTA, FQGNSA. This CDR3 comprises 15 residues. CDR3 sequence: CASSLGDFLNTEAFF.

The rearrangement uses TRBV6-4 and TRBJ1-1; TCRdb lists TRBD1, though no DNA is available to test this call. The CDR3 runs 14 residues. Germline lookup yields CDR1 MRHNA and CDR2 SNTAGT. This CDR3 is CASSDPGQGSEAFF.

The gene calls are TRBV7-3 and TRBJ2-7; the TCRdb D gene call, TRBD1, has no DNA to confirm it. The CDR3 contains 14 residues. CDR1 SGHTA and CDR2 FQGTGA come from the germline V gene. The CDR3 protein is CASSLYAGTYEQYF.

The chain couples TRBV7-3 to TRBJ1-1; TCRdb picks TRBD1, but there is no DNA to check that call. Germline-derived CDR1 and CDR2 are SGHTA and FQGTGA. This CDR3 has 17 amino acids. The CDR3 loop reads CASSSNDQGARLGEAFF.

The chain has TRBV3-1 and TRBJ2-7; with no DNA, the TCRdb D assignment of TRBD2 cannot be verified. Germline V gives CDR1 LGHDT, CDR2 YNNKEL (reference sequence). This CDR3 spans 18 amino acids. CDR3 in amino acids: CASSHFDTSDTGLYEQYF.

The chain carries TRBV29-1 and TRBJ2-2. The CDR3 is made up of 12 amino acids. Germline values: CDR1 SQVTM, CDR2 ANQGSEA. CDR3 sequence: CSVLNPTGELFF.

The CDR3 is CASSVYKHTDTQYF. The chain carries TRBV9 and TRBJ2-3. Germline V gives CDR1 SGDLS, CDR2 YYNGEE. CDR3 length: 14 amino acids.

The chain is built from TRBV4-1 and TRBJ2-1; TCRdb's D call, TRBD1, is unchecked because there is no DNA. This CDR3 contains 14 residues. The germline CDR1 and CDR2 sequences are MGHRA and YSYEKL. CDR3 in amino acids: CASSQMVHREEQFF.

The chain couples TRBV12-3 or TRBV12-4 to TRBJ2-7. The CDR3 is 15 amino acids. The CDR3 spells CASAVSGGGSYEQYF.

The chain employs TRBV6-5 and TRBJ1-2; TCRdb returns TRBD1, unconfirmable since there is no DNA. Germline CDR1 MNHEY, CDR2 SVGAGI. The length of the CDR3 is 20 residues. The CDR3 loop reads CASSYSRAPGWGQGANGYTF.

The chain employs TRBV10-3 and TRBJ2-1; TCRdb selects TRBD1, and the lack of DNA leaves this call unchecked. The germline V gene encodes CDR1 ENHRY and CDR2 SYGVKD. This CDR3 comprises 12 residues. This chain's CDR3 is CAVRDGVNEQFF.

The chain uses TRBV9 and TRBJ2-7; TCRdb outputs TRBD1, but without DNA this stays unchecked. This CDR3 comprises 14 residues. CDR1 SGDLS and CDR2 YYNGEE come from the germline V gene. The CDR3: CASSEEGGTYEQYF.

The rearrangement links TRBV15 to TRBJ2-1; TCRdb's assignment of TRBD1 cannot be checked, as there is no DNA. The length of the CDR3 is 16 residues. Germline CDR1 and CDR2: LNHNV and YYDKDF (reference sequence). This chain's CDR3 is CATSSGRDRGPVEQFF.

The chain has TRBV27 and TRBJ2-7; TCRdb's D call of TRBD2 is untestable without DNA. This CDR3 spans 18 amino acids. Per germline, CDR1 MNHEY and CDR2 SMNVEV (reference sequence). The CDR3 is CASSPPRLAGDSSYEQYF.

The chain links TRBV5-6 to TRBJ1-2. This CDR3 has 12 residues. Germline assignment: CDR1 SGHDT and CDR2 YYEEEE. The CDR3 loop is CASSFYTSGYTF.

The chain carries TRBV6-2 or TRBV6-3 and TRBJ1-1. Germline CDR1 is MNHEY and CDR2 is SVGEGT. CDR3 length equals 13 residues. CDR3 residues: CASSYRENSEAFF.

This chain links TRBV21-1 with TRBJ1-6; TCRdb designates TRBD1, a call that cannot be tested without DNA. TRBV21-1 is a recognized pseudogene. The CDR3 is made up of 15 amino acids. The chain's CDR3 is CASRSGGGDDSPLHF.

The chain joins TRBV12-3 or TRBV12-4 to TRBJ1-1; TCRdb returns TRBD1, unconfirmable since there is no DNA. CDR3 length: 16 residues. The CDR3 sequence is CASRPAPVNLNTEAFF.

The rearrangement joins TRBV6-4 to TRBJ2-2. Germline loops: CDR1 MRHNA, CDR2 SNTAGT. The CDR3 loop spans 14 amino acids. CDR3 residues: CASSDYANTGELFF.

The V gene is TRBV6-5, the J gene TRBJ2-5. CDR3 length: 12 residues. Germline V CDR1 and CDR2: MNHEY, SVGAGI. The CDR3 loop is CASSYDGQTQYF.

V usage is TRBV9 and J usage is TRBJ2-1; TCRdb reports TRBD1, a call that lacks DNA to check it against. Germline loops: CDR1 SGDLS, CDR2 YYNGEE. The length of the CDR3 is 14 residues. CDR3 sequence: CASSGIPGDNEQFF.

V usage is TRBV29-1 and J usage is TRBJ2-1; TCRdb gives TRBD1 as the D gene, but with no DNA this cannot be confirmed. The CDR3 consists of 15 residues. CDR1 is SQVTM and CDR2 is ANQGSEA in the germline V gene. This chain's CDR3 is CSVFTDRALHNEQFF.

V gene TRBV12-3 or TRBV12-4 combines with J gene TRBJ2-7; the D call from TCRdb, TRBD1, cannot be confirmed without DNA. The CDR3 is 11 amino acids. CDR3 residues: CASSSPGEQYF.

The chain carries TRBV5-1 and TRBJ2-1; TCRdb lists TRBD2, though no DNA is available to test this call. Germline values: CDR1 SGHRS, CDR2 YFSETQ. The CDR3 spans 20 residues. The CDR3: CASSCILAGGGKSSYNEQFF.

The CDR3 loop is CATKEGLAGYNEQFF. The rearrangement links TRBV10-2 to TRBJ2-1; TCRdb's D call, TRBD2, is unchecked because there is no DNA. Germline CDR1 WSHSY, CDR2 SAAADI. The length of the CDR3 is 15 residues.

The chain carries TRBV18 and TRBJ2-7; TCRdb indicates TRBD1, and absent DNA this call remains unverified. The CDR3 is made up of 17 amino acids. CDR1 is KGHSH, CDR2 LQKENI, per germline. CDR3 sequence: CASSPPGDRWSSYEQYF. The full variable domain, rest sourced from reference TRBV18 and TRBJ2-7, is NAGVMQNPRHLVRRRGQEARLRCSPMKGHSHVYWYRQLPEEGLKFMVYLQKENIIDESGMPKERFSAEFPKEGPSILRIQQVVRGDSAAYFCASSPPGDRWSSYEQYFGPGTRLTVT.

V is TRBV7-9 and J is TRBJ2-1; TCRdb proposes TRBD2, but this gene call is untestable without DNA. CDR3 size: 20 residues. From germline, CDR1 is SEHNR and CDR2 FQNEAQ (reference sequence). CDR3: CASSVADTSGGRELYNEQFF.

The chain links TRBV12-3 or TRBV12-4 to TRBJ2-1; the TRBD2 assignment by TCRdb is unverifiable without DNA. The CDR3 has 15 amino acids. The CDR3 spells CASSFPSGGYNEQFF.

The chain uses TRBV12-3 or TRBV12-4 and TRBJ2-1; absent DNA, TCRdb's TRBD1 call cannot be checked. This CDR3 spans 15 amino acids. The CDR3 sequence: CASSLISAGGDEQFF.

This chain links TRBV4-1 with TRBJ1-1; there is no DNA to check the TCRdb D call of TRBD1. This CDR3 spans 13 amino acids. Germline lookup yields CDR1 MGHRA and CDR2 YSYEKL. CDR3 in amino acids: CASSPRTGPEAFF.

V and J are TRBV11-2 and TRBJ2-3; TCRdb reports TRBD1, a call that lacks DNA to check it against. Germline values: CDR1 SGHAT, CDR2 FQNNGV. The CDR3 contains 14 residues. The CDR3 reads CASTPGGFTDTQYF.

V gene TRBV27 combines with J gene TRBJ1-2; without DNA, the TCRdb call of TRBD1 cannot be checked. Germline CDR1 MNHEY, CDR2 SMNVEV (reference sequence). The CDR3 contains 16 residues. The CDR3 reads CASSSTMTGAPSGYTF.